This T cell receptor beta chain appears in the sequencing data of a study of shared clonotypes between healthy human individuals. Looking at the study overall: The plates for each donor numbered three CD4 naive, three CD4 memory, two CD8 naive and one CD8 memory.

Study-level results: Apart from blood, nothing was sampled; tissue repertoires likely differ.

On this clone: What it binds is unknown.

This was a deep-level run. TCRdb's copy holds only in-frame clones and misses some; the assay was immunoSEQ multiplex PCR. The table lists about 1 million clones, more than 75% of them singletons, with 0.4% to 0.55% in the top ten. This CDR3 is built from 18 residues. The germline gives CDR1 SGHVS, CDR2 FQNEAQ. The V and J ends lost 0 bases and 0 bases respectively, with 16 bases between them. V usage is TRBV7-8 and J usage is TRBJ2-3; D is perhaps TRBD2 (6 bases). Sequencing was carried out using memory CD4+ T cells from PBMCs. This sample's subset: CD45RA-negative fraction. The clonotype was recovered from a man in his late teens or twenties in good health. Some clones in this sample may be carry-over from other donors' samples. CDR3: CASSLAAGTGVSTDTQYF. In DNA form, the CDR3 reads TGTGCCAGCAGCTTAGCGGCGGGGACGGGCGTCAGCACAGATACGCAGTATTTT.